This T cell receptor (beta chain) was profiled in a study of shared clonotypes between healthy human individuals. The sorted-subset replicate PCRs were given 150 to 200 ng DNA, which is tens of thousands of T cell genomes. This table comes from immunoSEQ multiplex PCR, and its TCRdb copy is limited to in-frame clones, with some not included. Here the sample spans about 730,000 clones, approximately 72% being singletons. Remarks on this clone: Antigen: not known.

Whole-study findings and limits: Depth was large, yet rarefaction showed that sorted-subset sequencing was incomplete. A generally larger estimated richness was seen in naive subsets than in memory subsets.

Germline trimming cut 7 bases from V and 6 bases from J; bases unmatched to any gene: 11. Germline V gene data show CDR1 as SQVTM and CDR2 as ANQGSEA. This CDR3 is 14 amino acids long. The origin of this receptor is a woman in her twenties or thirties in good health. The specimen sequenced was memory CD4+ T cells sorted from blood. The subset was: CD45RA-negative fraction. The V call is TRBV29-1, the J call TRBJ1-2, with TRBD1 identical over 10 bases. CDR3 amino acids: CSGKTGTGDHGYTF. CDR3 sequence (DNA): TGCAGCGGTAAGACCGGGACAGGGGATCATGGCTACACCTTC.